Below are 10 T cell receptor beta chains sequenced from a single sample in a study of graft-versus-host responses after intestinal transplantation. These receptors are not linked to any known antigen. Data came from immunoSEQ multiplex PCR; TCRdb stores just in-frame clones and leaves some out. In the table there are roughly 100,000 clones, over 85% of which are singletons. The specimen comprised unstimulated CD8+ T cells sorted from spleen or lymph node cells, sampled before intestinal transplant. The source of these receptors is a human donor who received an intestinal transplant.

CDR3 protein: CASSPGTSGVNYEQYF. For the CDR3, the DNA is TGTGCCAGCAGCCCCGGGACTAGCGGGGTTAACTACGAGCAGTACTTC. The chain is built from TRBV7-9 and TRBJ2-7, with 13 bases fitting TRBD2. The CDR3 is made up of 16 amino acids. Per the germline V gene, CDR1 is SEHNR and CDR2 is FQNEAQ (reference sequence). V lost 5 bases and J lost 3; bases outside the gene matches: 7. Supplemented by reference TRBV7-9 and TRBJ2-7, the full variable domain reads DTGVSQNPRHKITKRGQNVTFRCDPISEHNRLYWYRQTLGQGPEFLTYFQNEAQLEKSRLLSDRFSAERPKGSFSTLEIQRTEQGDSAMYLCASSPGTSGVNYEQYFGPGTRLTVT.

This chain links TRBV11-2 with TRBJ2-3; the D gene is possibly TRBD2 (5 bases). CDR1 is SGHAT, CDR2 FQNNGV, per germline. V lost 3 bases to trimming and J lost 2 bases, with 12 bases between them. This CDR3 contains 15 residues. CDR3 protein: CASSFAGRDTDTQYF. The CDR3 DNA is TGTGCCAGCAGCTTCGCAGGCCGGGACACAGATACGCAGTATTTT.

This rearrangement joins TRBV19 to TRBJ1-5; D gene ambiguous. This CDR3 spans 14 amino acids. Germline assignment: CDR1 LNHDA and CDR2 SQIVND (reference sequence). The germline V and J ends were trimmed by 8 bases and 0 bases, with 11 bases remaining between them. The CDR3 region has the DNA TGTGCCAGTGGCCTAGGTCATAGCAATCAGCCCCAGCATTTT. It is translated as CASGLGHSNQPQHF.

The rearrangement uses TRBV30 and TRBJ1-6, with D tentatively TRBD1 (5 bases). CDR1 is GTSNPN and CDR2 is SVGIG in the germline V gene (reference sequence). This CDR3 spans 14 amino acids. Trimming left V 2 bases short and J 10 bases short, with 15 bases between. CDR3 DNA sequence: TGTGCCTGGAGTTCCGGGACTTCGGGATCACCCCTCCACTTT. Protein: CAWSSGTSGSPLHF.

This rearrangement joins TRBV5-6 to TRBJ2-3; 8 positions match TRBD2. CDR1 and CDR2 from the germline V gene are SGHDT and YYEEEE. CDR3 length equals 16 residues. V lost 0 bases and J lost 3; bases outside the gene matches: 6. This chain's CDR3 is CASSLGDSGATDTQYF. The CDR3 DNA is TGTGCCAGCAGCTTGGGGGATAGCGGGGCAACAGATACGCAGTATTTT.

About this clone itself: This same CDR3 is encoded by further DNA sequences in the sample. V and J are TRBV19 and TRBJ1-1; maybe TRBD1 (5 bases). The CDR3 has 13 amino acids. Germline lookup yields CDR1 LNHDA and CDR2 SQIVND (reference sequence). The germline V and J ends were trimmed by 1 base and 3 bases, with 6 bases remaining between them. CDR3 sequence: CASSIGGDTEAFF. The CDR3 nucleotides are TGTGCCAGTAGTATAGGGGGGGACACTGAAGCTTTCTTT.

The rearrangement uses TRBV9 and TRBJ1-1; D remains ambiguous. The CDR3 has 12 residues. Germline values: CDR1 SGDLS, CDR2 YYNGEE. V gave up 0 bases and J gave up 3 bases, with 3 bases separating them. CDR3 DNA sequence: TGTGCCAGCAGCGTAGGGGACACTGAAGCTTTCTTT. Protein sequence: CASSVGDTEAFF. Using reference TRBV9 and TRBJ1-1 for the parts outside the CDR3, the full variable domain is DSGVTQTPKHLITATGQRVTLRCSPRSGDLSVYWYQQSLDQGLQFLIQYYNGEERAKGNILERFSAQQFPDLHSELNLSSLELGDSALYFCASSVGDTEAFFGQGTRLTVV.

In nucleotides, the CDR3 is TGTGCCAGCAGTGAAGTGGGGGGGACTAGCGGGGTCAATGAGCAGTTCTTC. Residues: CASSEVGGTSGVNEQFF. The V and J genes are TRBV2 and TRBJ2-1; TRBD2 matches at 13 bases. Germline values: CDR1 SNHLY, CDR2 FYNNEI. The CDR3 consists of 17 residues. V lost 1 base and J lost 6; bases outside the gene matches: 6.

The rearrangement links TRBV19 to TRBJ2-3; 9 nucleotides align to TRBD1. The CDR3 length is 15 residues. Germline assignment: CDR1 LNHDA and CDR2 SQIVND (reference sequence). The trim removed 3 bases at V and 7 bases at J, leaving 8 bases unmatched. The CDR3 sequence: CASSISAGTGNTQYF. The DNA of the CDR3 is TGTGCCAGTAGTATTTCCGCCGGGACAGGGAATACGCAGTATTTT. Full variable domain (outside the CDR3, taken from reference TRBV19 and TRBJ2-3): DGGITQSPKYLFRKEGQNVTLSCEQNLNHDAMYWYRQDPGQGLRLIYYSQIVNDFQKGDIAEGYSVSREKKESFPLTVTSAQKNPTAFYLCASSISAGTGNTQYFGPGTRLTVL.

The CDR3 DNA reads TGTGCCAGCACCCCGTGGGACGCTCGCACTGAAGCTTTCTTT. Translating gives CASTPWDARTEAFF. The rearrangement links TRBV7-9 to TRBJ1-1; tentative D call: TRBD1 (5 bases). V was trimmed by 7 bases and J by 4 bases, leaving 16 bases between them. CDR1 and CDR2 (germline): SEHNR, FQNEAQ (reference sequence). The CDR3 is made up of 14 amino acids.